The rows below give T cell receptor beta chains drawn from one sample of a study of regulatory T cells in long-lasting Graves disease. TCRdb independently ran MiXCR on the multiplex PCR reads; one entry per CDR3 protein. The table lists about 660,000 distinct CDR3 sequences, 30% of them singletons. This specimen consisted of peripheral blood mononuclear cells (PBMCs), obtained when the disease was refractory, from a patient treated with antithyroid drugs. All receptors come from a female donor with Graves disease. Each CDR3 is given with its conserved first and last residue. The order of the fields is D gene, J gene, clone size, V gene, CDR3 DNA, CDR3 protein. D genes are given only for firm matches. Expanded clones get a size class; other rows say once, few or many, or leave the size out.

TRBD1	TRBJ1-2	few	TRBV6-5	TGTGCCAGCAGTTACCGGATGGACAGGCGGACACGGTATGGCTACACCTTC	CASSYRMDRRTRYGYTF
NA	TRBJ1-2	many	TRBV2	TGTGCCAGCAGTGAGATGGTCTCTAACTATGGCTACACCTTC	CASSEMVSNYGYTF
NA	TRBJ1-1	once	TRBV7-9	TGTGCCAGCAGCTTATTCGACTTGGCAGATGAAGCTTTCTTT	CASSLFDLADEAFF
NA	TRBJ2-6	NA	TRBV30	TGTGCCTGGAGTGTGGTTGCTGGGGCCAACGTCCTGACTTTC	CAWSVVAGANVLTF
TRBD1	TRBJ2-7	few	TRBV7-2	TGTGCCAGCAGCTGGACAGGGACCCACGAGCAGTACTTC	CASSWTGTHEQYF
TRBD1	TRBJ2-6	NA	TRBV27	TGTGCCAGCAGGCCAGGGACAGGGGGCCTCCGAGGGGCCAACGTCCTGACTTTC	CASRPGTGGLRGANVLTF
NA	TRBJ2-5	many	TRBV2	TGTGCCAGCAGTGATTGGGGGACTCCTCTGGAAGAGACCCAGTACTTC	CASSDWGTPLEETQYF
NA	TRBJ1-4	once	TRBV20-1	TGCAGTGCTAGGCCTCAGGGAAGTGAAGAAAAACTGTTTTTT	CSARPQGSEEKLFF
NA	TRBJ2-7	many	TRBV6-5	TGTGCCAGCAGTTACAAGGCAGACGAGCAGTACTTC	CASSYKADEQYF
NA	TRBJ1-1	NA	TRBV5-1	TGCGCCAGCAGCGGGACCTTTATGAACACTGAAGCTTTCTTT	CASSGTFMNTEAFF
TRBD1	TRBJ2-2	few	TRBV2	TGTGCCACCCCGCTCCGGGACAGGAGCCCCGGGGAGCTGTTTTTT	CATPLRDRSPGELFF
TRBD1	TRBJ1-4	many	TRBV2	TGTGCCAGCAGTGAACAGGGGGAACAGGAAAAACTGTTTTTT	CASSEQGEQEKLFF
TRBD1	TRBJ1-2	NA	TRBV20-1	TGCAGTGCTCTGGGGGGACAGGGGGCCTATGGCTACACCTTC	CSALGGQGAYGYTF
NA	TRBJ1-1	NA	TRBV7-3	TGTGCCAGCAGCGTCGGACGCTACACTGAAGCTTTCTTT	CASSVGRYTEAFF
TRBD2	TRBJ2-1	NA	TRBV11-2	TGTGCCAGTGAGCGGGAGTTACCCAATGAGCAGTTCTTC	CASERELPNEQFF
TRBD1	TRBJ1-4	few	TRBV7-2	TGTGCCAGCAGCCAACAGGGGGGGGAAAAACTGTTTTTT	CASSQQGGEKLFF
NA	TRBJ1-4	NA	TRBV9	TGTGCCAGCAGCGGCGGACAAGGGGCTAATGAAAAACTGTTTTTT	CASSGGQGANEKLFF
NA	TRBJ1-4	few	TRBV11-2	TGTGCCAGCAGCTCCGTGACAGGAGGGAATGAAAAACTGTTTTTT	CASSSVTGGNEKLFF
NA	TRBJ1-1	once	TRBV19	TGTGCCAGTAGTATAGCCAGCCTCACTGAAGCTTTCTTT	CASSIASLTEAFF
NA	TRBJ2-2	few	TRBV29-1	TGCAGCGTTGACCGGTCTAACACCGGGGAGCTGTTTTTT	CSVDRSNTGELFF
NA	TRBJ1-1	NA	TRBV4-2	TGTGCCAGCAGCCAAGAAGGTAGTTTTCGGGGCACTGAAGCTTTCTTT	CASSQEGSFRGTEAFF
NA	TRBJ1-4	NA	TRBV6-1	TGTGCCAGCTGTAAGGAGAGGGCTCATGAAAAACTGTTTTTT	CASCKERAHEKLFF
TRBD2	TRBJ2-5	few	TRBV5-1	TGCGCCAGCAGCTTCTCTAGCGGGAGGCAAGAGACCCAGTACTTC	CASSFSSGRQETQYF
TRBD2	TRBJ2-7	few	TRBV6-1	TGTGCCAGCAGTGAGACCGGGACTAGCATCGCCTACGAGCAGTACTTC	CASSETGTSIAYEQYF
NA	TRBJ1-1	many	TRBV3-1	TGTGCCAGCAGTCCCCGAGTGAACACTGAAGCTTTCTTT	CASSPRVNTEAFF
NA	TRBJ2-7	NA	TRBV20-1	TGCAGTGCTAGAGATACGGGTTCCTACGAGCAGTACTTC	CSARDTGSYEQYF
NA	TRBJ1-1	few	TRBV5-1	TGCGCCAGCAGCTTCGAGGACAGATACACTGAAGCTTTCTTT	CASSFEDRYTEAFF
NA	TRBJ2-3	NA	TRBV29-1	TGCAGCTTTCACCTGGGGGGCACAGATACGCAGTATTTT	CSFHLGGTDTQYF
TRBD2	TRBJ2-2	NA	TRBV6-2/TRBV6-3	TGTGCCAGCAGTTACCGCCCGGGACTAGCGGGATCCACCGGGGAGCTGTTTTTT	CASSYRPGLAGSTGELFF
NA	TRBJ1-4	NA	TRBV29-1	TGCAGCGTTGAAGGGCAGGGAGGTGAAAAACTGTTTTTT	CSVEGQGGEKLFF
NA	TRBJ2-5	NA	TRBV5-1	TGCGCCAGCAGCAGAACCCCCGGGACGTCCCAAGAGACCCAGTACTTC	CASSRTPGTSQETQYF
NA	TRBJ2-7	few	TRBV9	TGTGCCAGCAGCGCCCTCCCCGGGGGCCCCGCCTACGAGCAGTACTTC	CASSALPGGPAYEQYF
NA	TRBJ1-1	NA	TRBV6-2/TRBV6-3	TGTGCCAGCAGTTATGGGGGTATGGCCACTGAAGCTTTCTTT	CASSYGGMATEAFF
NA	TRBJ2-7	NA	TRBV9	TGTGCCAGCAGCGTAGACGGCCTCAGCAGGTCCGAGCAGTACTTC	CASSVDGLSRSEQYF
NA	TRBJ1-1	few	TRBV12-3/TRBV12-4	TGTGCCAGCAGCCGCGGACCAGGGGTGAACACTGAAGCTTTCTTT	CASSRGPGVNTEAFF
NA	TRBJ2-5	NA	TRBV10-1	TGCGCCAGCAGTGAGAAATTGGGGGGCGTAGGAGAGACCCAGTACTTC	CASSEKLGGVGETQYF